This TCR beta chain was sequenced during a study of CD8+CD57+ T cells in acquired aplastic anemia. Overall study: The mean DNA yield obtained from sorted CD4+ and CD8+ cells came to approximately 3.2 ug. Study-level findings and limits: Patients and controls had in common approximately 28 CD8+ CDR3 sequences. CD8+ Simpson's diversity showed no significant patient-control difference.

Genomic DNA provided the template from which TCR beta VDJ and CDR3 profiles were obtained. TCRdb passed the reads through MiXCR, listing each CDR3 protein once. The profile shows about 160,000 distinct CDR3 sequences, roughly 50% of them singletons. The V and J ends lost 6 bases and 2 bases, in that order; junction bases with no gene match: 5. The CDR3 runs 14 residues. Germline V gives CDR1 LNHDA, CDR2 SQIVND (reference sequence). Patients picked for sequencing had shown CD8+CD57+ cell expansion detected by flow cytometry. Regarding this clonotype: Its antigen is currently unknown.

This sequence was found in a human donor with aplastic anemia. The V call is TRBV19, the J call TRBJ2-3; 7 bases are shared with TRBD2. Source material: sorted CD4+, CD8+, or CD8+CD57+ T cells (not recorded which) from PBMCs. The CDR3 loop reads CASSGTKHTDTQYF. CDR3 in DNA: TGTGCCAGTAGCGGGACTAAACACACAGATACGCAGTATTTT.